Listed below are T cell receptor beta chains from one sample, sequenced in a study of identical twins. TCRdb independently ran MiXCR on the 5' RACE reads; one entry per CDR3 protein. The sample records some 1,600,000 distinct CDR3 sequences, under 35% being singletons. Specimen: cord blood. The source is a newborn girl in good health. The CDR3 runs from the conserved cysteine through the conserved F or W. A D gene is named only where the DNA matches it firmly. For some rows the clone size is stated as once, few or many, or as a class when expanded; others skip it.

>TRBV20-1|TRBJ2-1|NA|few
TGCAGTGCCCCGTTCCTAGAGGCCTACAATGAGCAGTTCTTC
CSAPFLEAYNEQFF
>TRBV19|TRBJ2-7|NA|few
TGTGCCAGTAGTACCAAGGGGAGTTCCTACGAGCAGTACTTC
CASSTKGSSYEQYF
>TRBV3-1|TRBJ1-2|NA|few
TGTGCCAGCAGCCCTATCCACCACTATGGCTACACCTTC
CASSPIHHYGYTF
>TRBV20-1|TRBJ2-1|NA|few
TGCAGTGCTACCGGGAGCTTCCGGTGGGACAATGAGCAGTTCTTC
CSATGSFRWDNEQFF
>TRBV12-3/TRBV12-4|TRBJ2-5|TRBD2|NA
TGTGCCAGCAGTCCCCCCTTGGCGGGAGTTGAGCAGTACTTC
CASSPPLAGVEQYF
>TRBV3-1|TRBJ2-1|NA|few
TGTGCCAGCAGCCAAGGGTTCGGCACTTACTACAATGAGCAGTTCTTC
CASSQGFGTYYNEQFF
>TRBV20-1|TRBJ2-1|TRBD2|many
TGCAGTGCTAGAGACGGGACTAGCGGGAGAAATGAGCAGTTCTTC
CSARDGTSGRNEQFF
>TRBV5-1|TRBJ1-1|TRBD1|few
TGCGCCAGCAGCCCACCGGGACAGAGGTCTTTCTTT
CASSPPGQRSFF
>TRBV28|TRBJ2-5|TRBD2|few
TGTGCCAGCAGTCTAAGGGGACTAATTTACAATGAGCAGTACTTC
CASSLRGLIYNEQYF
>TRBV5-4|TRBJ2-5|TRBD2|NA
TGTGCCAGCAGCTCGCGCCAGACTAGCGGGAGACATTTCGAGACCCAGTACTTC
CASSSRQTSGRHFETQYF
>TRBV9|TRBJ2-1|TRBD2|once
TGTGCCAGCAGCTCCCGGTTGGCTAGCGGGCCGGGCAATGAGCAGTTCTTC
CASSSRLASGPGNEQFF
>TRBV6-1|TRBJ1-2|NA|few
TGTGCCAGCAGGGGCCAGGTCTACTATGGCTACACCTTC
CASRGQVYYGYTF
>TRBV5-6|TRBJ2-2|NA|NA
TGTGCCAGCAGCTTGCCATCCGGGGTAAACACCGGGGAGCTGTTTTTT
CASSLPSGVNTGELFF
>TRBV20-1|TRBJ1-1|NA|NA
TGCAGTGAGGGGGGAAGGAACACTGAAGCTTTCTTT
CSEGGRNTEAFF
>TRBV29-1|TRBJ2-2|NA|NA
TGCAGCGGCAGACAGGGAGGGAACACCGGGGAGCTGTTTTTT
CSGRQGGNTGELFF
>TRBV4-2|TRBJ1-1|TRBD1|NA
TGTGCCAGCAGCCAAGCGGGGCAGGGGGACACTGAAGCTTTCTTT
CASSQAGQGDTEAFF
>TRBV5-1|TRBJ2-3|TRBD1|NA
TGCGCCAGCAGCTTGGAGTTTAGGGGGCGGACAGATACGCAGTATTTT
CASSLEFRGRTDTQYF
>TRBV4-2|TRBJ2-1|TRBD2|many
TGTGCCAGCAGCCAAGCCGCAAGCGGGGGGTTGAATGAGCAGTTCTTC
CASSQAASGGLNEQFF
>TRBV30|TRBJ1-2|TRBD1|NA
TGTGCCTGGAGTAAGGACAGGGTGTATGGCTACACCTTC
CAWSKDRVYGYTF
>TRBV4-2|TRBJ2-1|TRBD2|NA
TGTGCCAGCAGCCAAGGGGGACTAGCGGATAACAATGAGCAGTTCTTC
CASSQGGLADNNEQFF
>TRBV3-1|TRBJ2-7|NA|NA
TGTGCCAGCAGCCATAAGATAAGGGCCTACGAGCAGTACTTC
CASSHKIRAYEQYF
>TRBV4-1|TRBJ2-7|NA|NA
TGCGCCAGCAGCCAAGCACGGACCTCCTACGAGCAGTACTTC
CASSQARTSYEQYF
>TRBV5-1|TRBJ2-5|TRBD2|NA
TGCGCCAGCAGCCCCCTTAGTAGCGGGAGTGACAATGAGCAGTACTTC
CASSPLSSGSDNEQYF
>TRBV29-1|TRBJ2-6|NA|many
TGCAGCGTTGCTAGCCAGCCCTCTGGGGCCAACGTCCTGACTTTC
CSVASQPSGANVLTF
>TRBV29-1|TRBJ2-3|TRBD1|few
TGCAGCGTTGACCGTTCGAGACAGGGATTGGATACGCAGTATTTT
CSVDRSRQGLDTQYF
>TRBV6-2/TRBV6-3|TRBJ1-6|NA|NA
TGTGCCAGCAGAGCCGGGACTAATTCACCCCCCCACTTT
CASRAGTNSPPHF
>TRBV29-1|TRBJ2-1|NA|many
TGCAGCGTTGTGGTTACGTCCTACAATGAGCAGTTCTTC
CSVVVTSYNEQFF
>TRBV7-9|TRBJ2-7|NA|few
TGTGCCAGCAGCCTTGAGGCGGAGGTTTATGAACAGTACTTC
CASSLEAEVYEQYF
>TRBV28|TRBJ1-4|TRBD1|few
TGTGCCAGCAGTTTTTCCGGACAGGGGGCAACTAATGAAAAACTGTTTTTT
CASSFSGQGATNEKLFF
>TRBV28|TRBJ2-4|NA|NA
TGTGCCAGCAGCACACTTAGGACCGGGACCAAAAACATTCAGTACTTC
CASSTLRTGTKNIQYF
>TRBV20-1|TRBJ2-7|NA|NA
TGCAGTGCTAGTCGTCAAAGCCCGTGGCAGCTTAGTTACGAGCAGTACTTC
CSASRQSPWQLSYEQYF
>TRBV29-1|TRBJ2-2|NA|NA
TGCAACGTTATGGGGGCGTCGAACACCGGGGAGCTGTTTTTT
CNVMGASNTGELFF
>TRBV6-5|TRBJ2-1|TRBD2|few
TGTGCCAGCAGTCGAGAACTAGCGGGAGTTGATGAGCAGTTCTTC
CASSRELAGVDEQFF
>TRBV29-1|TRBJ1-1|NA|NA
TGCAGCGTCCGAGATCAGACGGGGGCTTTCTTT
CSVRDQTGAFF